The present TCR beta chain was sequenced within a study of T-cell reconstitution after alpha-beta-depleted transplantation in children. Regarding the study as a whole: T-cell counts and diversity at one year post-transplant came mainly from newly produced T cells. Surviving recipient T cells and thymic progenitors underlay high day-60 TCRbeta diversity in some patients. Several hundred rapidly expanded clones from non-depleted graft cells reportedly supplied alpha-beta T cells about two months post-transplant.

This clonotype has at least ten counts. Its specificity is not known. A TCRbeta library incorporating unique molecular identifiers was prepared. Via MiXCR, TCRdb re-called the PCR reads, giving one row per CDR3 protein. The repertoire holds fewer than 35,000 distinct CDR3 sequences, with about 6.3% as singletons. CDR3 size: 12 residues. Germline CDR1 and CDR2: DFQATT and SNEGSKA (reference sequence). V lost 6 bases and J 4 bases, leaving 12 bases between the germline ends. This receptor was obtained from a male patient younger than 18 who had a stem cell transplant for acute myeloid leukemia, so the T cells may come from the graft donor. Sequencing was performed on PBMCs, mostly from graft donor cells, taken 180 days after TCRalphabeta/CD19-depleted stem cell transplant. The chain combines TRBV20-1 with TRBJ1-1, with D perhaps matching TRBD1 (5 bases). The CDR3 bases are TGCAGTGCCCGACAGATCGGCACTGAAGCTTTCTTT. This translates into CSARQIGTEAFF.